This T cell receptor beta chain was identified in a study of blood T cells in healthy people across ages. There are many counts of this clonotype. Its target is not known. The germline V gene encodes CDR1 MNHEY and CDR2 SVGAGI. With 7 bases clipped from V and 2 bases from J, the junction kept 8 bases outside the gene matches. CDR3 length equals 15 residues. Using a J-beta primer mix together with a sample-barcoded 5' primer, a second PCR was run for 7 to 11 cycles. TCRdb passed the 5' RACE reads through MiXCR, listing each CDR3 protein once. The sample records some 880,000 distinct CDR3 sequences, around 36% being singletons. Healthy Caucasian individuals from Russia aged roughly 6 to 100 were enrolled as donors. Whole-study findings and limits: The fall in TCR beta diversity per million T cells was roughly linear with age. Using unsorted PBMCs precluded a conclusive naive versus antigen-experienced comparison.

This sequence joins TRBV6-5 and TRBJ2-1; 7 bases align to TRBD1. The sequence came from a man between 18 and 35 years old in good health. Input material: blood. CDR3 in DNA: TGTGCCAGCAACCGACAGGGTGACACCTACAATGAGCAGTTCTTC. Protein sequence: CASNRQGDTYNEQFF.